This TCR beta chain derives from a study of shared clonotypes between healthy human individuals. The study, taken as a whole, reports: Around 5% of naive CD4 clonotypes were common to a few donors. Although depth was large, rarefaction showed that sequencing of the sorted subsets was incomplete. Naive subsets typically showed greater estimated richness than memory subsets.

As handled by the study authors: Quality scores were absent from the junction-only immunoSEQ sequences, so filtering differed. TCRdb's copy holds only in-frame clones and misses some; the assay was immunoSEQ multiplex PCR. The V and J calls and clone size were taken over from that table, and D and trimming were inferred from the DNA. The table lists a few million clones, approximately 95% of them singletons. Germline CDR1 SGHDT, CDR2 YYEEEE. V was clipped by 7 bases and J by 7 bases, with 18 bases between them. This CDR3 is 14 amino acids long. With respect to this clone: Its antigen is undetermined.

The V and J genes are TRBV5-6 and TRBJ2-1; possible D gene TRBD2, 6 bases. Sequenced input: naive CD4+ T cells from PBMCs. The subset was: CD45RA+ positively selected. The TCR originated in a man between 18 and 29 years old in good health. Some clones in this sample may be carry-over from other donors' samples. CDR3 residues: CASRKTGSDNEQFF. In DNA form, the CDR3 reads TGTGCCAGCCGGAAGACCGGGAGCGATAATGAGCAGTTCTTC. The variable domain in full, completed from reference TRBV5-6 and TRBJ2-1, reads DAGVTQSPTHLIKTRGQQVTLRCSPKSGHDTVSWYQQALGQGPQFIFQYYEEEERQRGNFPDRFSGHQFPNYSSELNVNALLLGDSALYLCASRKTGSDNEQFFGPGTRLTVL.